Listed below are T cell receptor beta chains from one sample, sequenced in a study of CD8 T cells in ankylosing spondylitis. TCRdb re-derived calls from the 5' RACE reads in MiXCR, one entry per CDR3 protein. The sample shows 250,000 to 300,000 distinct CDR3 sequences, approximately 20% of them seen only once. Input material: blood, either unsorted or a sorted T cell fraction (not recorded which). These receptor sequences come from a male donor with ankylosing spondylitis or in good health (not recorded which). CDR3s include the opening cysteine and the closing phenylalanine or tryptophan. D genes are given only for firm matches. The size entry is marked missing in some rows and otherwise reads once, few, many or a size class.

cdr3_nt: TGTGCCAGCAGCGTCCACTGGCAGGGGGCTACTGAAGCTTTCTTT
cdr3_aa: CASSVHWQGATEAFF
clone_size: -
v_call: TRBV9
j_call: TRBJ1-1
d_call: TRBD1
cdr3_length: 15

cdr3_nt: TGCGCCAGCAGCTTGACATTTTCAGGGGGCAATTATTCCGGGGAGCTGTTTTTT
cdr3_aa: CASSLTFSGGNYSGELFF
clone_size: -
v_call: TRBV5-1
j_call: TRBJ2-2
d_call: TRBD1
cdr3_length: 18

cdr3_nt: TGCGCCAGCAGCTTGGACGGGCAGGCTGAAGCTTTCTTT
cdr3_aa: CASSLDGQAEAFF
clone_size: -
v_call: TRBV5-1
j_call: TRBJ1-1
d_call: -
cdr3_length: 13

cdr3_nt: TGCGCCAGCAGCCAAGAAGGGACATCGTTCGCGAACACCGGGGAGCTGTTTTTT
cdr3_aa: CASSQEGTSFANTGELFF
clone_size: many
v_call: TRBV4-1
j_call: TRBJ2-2
d_call: -
cdr3_length: 18

cdr3_nt: TGTGCCACCCTGTATAGCTCTGGAAACACCATATATTTT
cdr3_aa: CATLYSSGNTIYF
clone_size: many
v_call: TRBV12-3/TRBV12-4
j_call: TRBJ1-3
d_call: -
cdr3_length: 13

cdr3_nt: TGTGCCAGCAGTTTAGCGGGAGGCCTTACCTACAATGAGCAGTTCTTC
cdr3_aa: CASSLAGGLTYNEQFF
clone_size: -
v_call: TRBV12-3/TRBV12-4
j_call: TRBJ2-1
d_call: -
cdr3_length: 16

cdr3_nt: TGCAGTGCTTCGGGAAACAATTCACCCCTCCACTTT
cdr3_aa: CSASGNNSPLHF
clone_size: many
v_call: TRBV20-1
j_call: TRBJ1-6
d_call: -
cdr3_length: 12

cdr3_nt: TGTGCCATTAGCGCGGGGGGCCCCTCCTACAATGAGCAGTTCTTC
cdr3_aa: CAISAGGPSYNEQFF
clone_size: few
v_call: TRBV10-3
j_call: TRBJ2-1
d_call: TRBD2
cdr3_length: 15

cdr3_nt: TGTGCCAGCAGCTTGCTAGTTGGCGCCGGGGATACGCAGTATTTT
cdr3_aa: CASSLLVGAGDTQYF
clone_size: -
v_call: TRBV7-9
j_call: TRBJ2-3
d_call: -
cdr3_length: 15

cdr3_nt: TGTGCCAGCAGTTCCCCGAGCGGGGAGCTGTTTTTT
cdr3_aa: CASSSPSGELFF
clone_size: many
v_call: TRBV6-5
j_call: TRBJ2-2
d_call: -
cdr3_length: 12

cdr3_nt: TGTGCCAGCAGCCGACAGGGTACAGATACGCAGTATTTT
cdr3_aa: CASSRQGTDTQYF
clone_size: -
v_call: TRBV7-3
j_call: TRBJ2-3
d_call: TRBD1
cdr3_length: 13

cdr3_nt: TGTGCCAGCAGAACCGCGGGACTCCAAGAGACCCAGTACTTC
cdr3_aa: CASRTAGLQETQYF
clone_size: few
v_call: TRBV11-2
j_call: TRBJ2-5
d_call: -
cdr3_length: 14

cdr3_nt: TGTGCCACCAGTGATTCCTGGGGGACTGAAGCTTTCTTT
cdr3_aa: CATSDSWGTEAFF
clone_size: -
v_call: TRBV24-1
j_call: TRBJ1-1
d_call: -
cdr3_length: 13

cdr3_nt: TGTGCCAGCAGCGAGGGCAGTGGCGATGAGCAGTTCTTC
cdr3_aa: CASSEGSGDEQFF
clone_size: few
v_call: TRBV9
j_call: TRBJ2-1
d_call: -
cdr3_length: 13

cdr3_nt: TGCGCCAGCAGCTTGTCCACCTCTAGCACAGATACGCAGTATTTT
cdr3_aa: CASSLSTSSTDTQYF
clone_size: -
v_call: TRBV5-1
j_call: TRBJ2-3
d_call: -
cdr3_length: 15

cdr3_nt: TGCAGCGTACAAGACCCGACGGATACTGAAGCTTTCTTT
cdr3_aa: CSVQDPTDTEAFF
clone_size: few
v_call: TRBV29-1
j_call: TRBJ1-1
d_call: -
cdr3_length: 13

cdr3_nt: TGTGCCAGCAGCCCCCTCAATGCCGGGGAGCTGTTTTTT
cdr3_aa: CASSPLNAGELFF
clone_size: few
v_call: TRBV3-1
j_call: TRBJ2-2
d_call: -
cdr3_length: 13

cdr3_nt: TGTGCCAGCAGTCAGCGTTTAGGGGGCCTGGGCACAGATACGCAGTATTTT
cdr3_aa: CASSQRLGGLGTDTQYF
clone_size: few
v_call: TRBV12-3/TRBV12-4
j_call: TRBJ2-3
d_call: TRBD1
cdr3_length: 17

cdr3_nt: TGTGCCAGCAAGTTGACAGGGCTGGGCACTGAAGCTTTCTTT
cdr3_aa: CASKLTGLGTEAFF
clone_size: few
v_call: TRBV6-5
j_call: TRBJ1-1
d_call: TRBD1
cdr3_length: 14

cdr3_nt: TGCAGTGCTAGAGCGGGACTAGTCCGTGAGCAGTTCTTC
cdr3_aa: CSARAGLVREQFF
clone_size: many
v_call: TRBV20-1
j_call: TRBJ2-1
d_call: TRBD2
cdr3_length: 13

cdr3_nt: TGTGCCAGCACGTCGACAGGGGGCTCCGGAGAAAAACTGTTTTTT
cdr3_aa: CASTSTGGSGEKLFF
clone_size: -
v_call: TRBV12-3/TRBV12-4
j_call: TRBJ1-4
d_call: TRBD1
cdr3_length: 15

cdr3_nt: TGTGCCAGCAGTTTTCGACAGACTAATGAAAAACTGTTTTTT
cdr3_aa: CASSFRQTNEKLFF
clone_size: -
v_call: TRBV12-3/TRBV12-4
j_call: TRBJ1-4
d_call: -
cdr3_length: 14

cdr3_nt: TGTGCCAGCAGCTTAGGAACAGGTCTTATCGGGAATGAGCAGTTCTTC
cdr3_aa: CASSLGTGLIGNEQFF
clone_size: few
v_call: TRBV7-8
j_call: TRBJ2-1
d_call: -
cdr3_length: 16

cdr3_nt: TGCGCCAGCAGCTTCACAGGGGAAGATGGCTACACCTTC
cdr3_aa: CASSFTGEDGYTF
clone_size: -
v_call: TRBV5-1
j_call: TRBJ1-2
d_call: TRBD1
cdr3_length: 13

cdr3_nt: TGCGCCAGCGCCCAGGGTCGGGAGACCCAGTACTTC
cdr3_aa: CASAQGRETQYF
clone_size: few
v_call: TRBV5-1
j_call: TRBJ2-5
d_call: -
cdr3_length: 12

cdr3_nt: TGTGCCATCAGTGGGGGACTAGCGGAACCCCTGGTCTTC
cdr3_aa: CAISGGLAEPLVF
clone_size: -
v_call: TRBV10-3
j_call: TRBJ2-1
d_call: TRBD2
cdr3_length: 13

cdr3_nt: TGTGCCAGCAGTTACCGCGGACTAGCGGGGAGCACAGATACGCAGTATTTT
cdr3_aa: CASSYRGLAGSTDTQYF
clone_size: few
v_call: TRBV6-5
j_call: TRBJ2-3
d_call: TRBD2
cdr3_length: 17

cdr3_nt: TGTGCCACCAGCAGAGATGCCGCGAACACCGGGGAGCTGTTTTTT
cdr3_aa: CATSRDAANTGELFF
clone_size: few
v_call: TRBV15
j_call: TRBJ2-2
d_call: -
cdr3_length: 15

cdr3_nt: TGTGCCAGCAGTTTTCGACTAGCGGGAGAAGTAAATGAGCAGTTCTTC
cdr3_aa: CASSFRLAGEVNEQFF
clone_size: few
v_call: TRBV12-3/TRBV12-4
j_call: TRBJ2-1
d_call: TRBD2
cdr3_length: 16